The 30 T cell receptor beta chains in this list originate from one sample, sequenced in a study of early T cells in non-severe SARS-CoV-2 infection. MiXCR, applied by TCRdb to the 5' RACE reads, yields one record per CDR3 protein. This table holds 35,000 to 45,000 distinct CDR3 sequences, 5% to 6.5% found once. The sequences come from whole blood, collected at baseline. Receptors originate from an adult who was a healthcare worker with PCR-confirmed SARS-CoV-2 infection or an uninfected control (not recorded which).

The CDR3 DNA is TGTGCCAGCAGCCAAAACTTCCTAGCACGGTCGGGCGGGGAGCTGTTTTTT. Translation: CASSQNFLARSGGELFF. This chain connects TRBV3-1 to TRBJ2-2; D perhaps matches TRBD2 (5 bases). The germline V and J ends were trimmed by 2 bases and 7 bases, with 20 bases remaining between them. The V gene's germline CDR1 is LGHDT and CDR2 YNNKEL (reference sequence). This CDR3 has 17 residues. Combining the CDR3 with reference TRBV3-1 and TRBJ2-2 gives the whole variable domain DTAVSQTPKYLVTQMGNDKSIKCEQNLGHDTMYWYKQDSKKFLKIMFSYNNKELIINETVPNRFSPKSPDKAHLNLHINSLELGDSAVYFCASSQNFLARSGGELFFGEGSRLTVL.

The V and J genes are TRBV20-1 and TRBJ2-3; 10 nucleotides align to TRBD2. This CDR3 spans 17 amino acids. Germline CDR1 and CDR2: DFQATT and SNEGSKA (reference sequence). With V trimmed by 1 base and J by 2 bases, 9 bases remained unmatched. DNA of the CDR3: TGCAGTGCTAGAGTTCGAACTAGCGGGGACTACACAGATACGCAGTATTTT. Its protein is CSARVRTSGDYTDTQYF.

The sample holds many counts of this clonotype. The genes are TRBV10-3 and TRBJ1-1, with D perhaps matching TRBD1 (5 bases). Per germline, CDR1 ENHRY and CDR2 SYGVKD. The CDR3 spans 14 residues. V was pared by 0 bases and J by 1 base, with 6 bases between. This chain's CDR3 is CAISESGGNTEAFF. For the CDR3, the DNA is TGTGCCATCAGTGAGTCGGGGGGGAACACTGAAGCTTTCTTT.

A few counts support this clonotype. V is TRBV7-8 and J is TRBJ2-2; D is ambiguous. The germline gives CDR1 SGHVS, CDR2 FQNEAQ. This CDR3 is 15 amino acids long. V lost 5 bases to trimming and J lost 4 bases, with 14 bases between them. The CDR3 is CASSRTLVGTGELFF. The CDR3 region has the DNA TGTGCCAGCAGCCGAACCTTAGTGGGCACCGGGGAGCTGTTTTTT.

The chain links TRBV5-1 to TRBJ2-1, with D tentatively TRBD1 (7 bases). The V and J ends lost 5 bases and 10 bases respectively, with 10 bases between them. The germline V gene has CDR1 SGHRS and CDR2 YFSETQ. The CDR3 length is 11 residues. CDR3 amino acids: CASRAGQEQFF. The DNA of the CDR3 is TGCGCCAGCAGGGCGGGACAGGAGCAGTTCTTC.

The rearrangement links TRBV5-1 to TRBJ2-1; the D is unclear. Germline CDR1 is SGHRS and CDR2 is YFSETQ. This CDR3 region has 11 residues. V was cut by 0 bases and J by 10 bases, with 5 bases left in between. CDR3 DNA: TGCGCCAGCAGCTTGGTGGGGGAGCAGTTCTTC. Translating gives CASSLVGEQFF.

The sample holds many counts of this clonotype. The rearrangement links TRBV6-6 to TRBJ2-7; D assignment may be TRBD1 or TRBD2 (5 bases each). From germline, CDR1 is MNHNY and CDR2 SVGAGI (reference sequence). Trimming left V 6 bases short and J 7 bases short, with 19 bases between. The CDR3 has 14 residues. The CDR3 loop is CASSKGYPSGEQYF. The CDR3, as DNA: TGTGCCAGCAGCAAGGGGTACCCCTCGGGGGAGCAGTACTTC.

This clonotype was found a few times. This rearrangement joins TRBV29-1 to TRBJ2-3; D remains unclear. The CDR3 has 15 residues. Germline values: CDR1 SQVTM, CDR2 ANQGSEA. Deletions cut 1 base from V and 4 bases from J, with 15 bases between. CDR3 in amino acids: CSVEVPGASPDTQYF. The CDR3 DNA reads TGCAGCGTTGAAGTTCCAGGCGCCTCCCCAGATACGCAGTATTTT.

The chain links TRBV5-4 to TRBJ2-7; TRBD1 matches 7 bases. The CDR3 contains 16 residues. The germline CDR1 and CDR2 sequences are SGHNT and YYREEE (reference sequence). V lost 1 base to trimming and J lost 2 bases; unmatched junction nucleotides: 9. CDR3: CASSLPGTVTPYEQYF. The CDR3 coding sequence is TGTGCCAGCAGCTTGCCCGGGACAGTGACACCCTACGAGCAGTACTTC.

This clonotype has more than one count but fewer than ten. The CDR3 bases are TGCAGTGCTAGAGGTGCGCCAGCCTATAATTCACCCCTCCACTTT. Translation gives CSARGAPAYNSPLHF. This chain connects TRBV20-1 to TRBJ1-6; D not resolved. The V gene's germline CDR1 is DFQATT and CDR2 SNEGSKA (reference sequence). Trimming pared 1 base from V and 2 bases from J, leaving 9 bases between. The CDR3 contains 15 residues.

The chain employs TRBV29-1 and TRBJ2-5; 9 nucleotides agree with TRBD1. Germline values: CDR1 SQVTM, CDR2 ANQGSEA. Trimming at V came to 7 bases and at J to 4 bases, leaving 7 bases not matched to a gene. CDR3 size: 13 residues. CDR3: CSAGTGLTETQYF. CDR3 in DNA: TGCAGCGCTGGGACAGGGTTAACAGAGACCCAGTACTTC. The variable domain in full, completed from reference TRBV29-1 and TRBJ2-5, reads SAVISQKPSRDICQRGTSLTIQCQVDSQVTMMFWYRQQPGQSLTLIATANQGSEATYESGFVIDKFPISRPNLTFSTLTVSNMSPEDSSIYLCSAGTGLTETQYFGPGTRLLVL.

In its sample, this clonotype was seen a few times. The gene calls are TRBV20-1 and TRBJ2-3, with 7 bases aligning to TRBD2. Germline CDR1 DFQATT, CDR2 SNEGSKA (reference sequence). V lost 2 bases to trimming and J lost 1 base; unmatched junction nucleotides: 0. This CDR3 is 13 amino acids long. The CDR3 loop reads CSARLAGTDTQYF. For the CDR3, the DNA is TGCAGTGCTAGACTAGCGGGCACAGATACGCAGTATTTT.

This clonotype was picked up a small number of times. The chain joins TRBV29-1 to TRBJ2-3; tentative D call: TRBD1 (5 bases). Germline V lookup: CDR1 SQVTM, CDR2 ANQGSEA. The CDR3 sequence is 12 residues long. V was clipped by 0 bases and J by 14 bases, with 15 bases between them. The chain's CDR3 is CSVEDPPAGSYF. CDR3 nucleotides: TGCAGCGTTGAAGATCCCCCGGCAGGGTCGTATTTT.

This clonotype was counted many times. The genes are TRBV30 and TRBJ1-5, with a possible D match to TRBD1 (5 bases). V gave up 3 bases and J gave up 10 bases, with 16 bases separating them. Germline V CDR1 and CDR2: GTSNPN, SVGIG (reference sequence). CDR3 size: 13 residues. CDR3 region: CAWSQGVVEPQHF. Here the CDR3 DNA reads TGTGCCTGGAGCCAAGGGGTTGTGGAACCCCAGCATTTT.

This clonotype was recorded many times. The rearrangement links TRBV7-2 to TRBJ2-1, with D hard to call. CDR1 is SGHTA, CDR2 FQGNSA, per germline. The V and J ends lost 6 bases and 3 bases respectively, with 9 bases between them. This CDR3 region has 13 residues. CDR3 protein: CASRPPNYNEQFF. Here the CDR3 DNA reads TGTGCCAGCAGGCCGCCTAACTACAATGAGCAGTTCTTC.

This clonotype was counted at least ten times. The V and J genes are TRBV11-2 and TRBJ2-5; TRBD2 is a possible D gene (7 bases). V was trimmed by 5 bases and J by 4 bases, leaving 17 bases between them. Germline V CDR1 and CDR2: SGHAT, FQNNGV. CDR3 length equals 15 residues. Written as DNA, the CDR3 is TGTGCCAGCAGCCCACGGGGGGCCGGACGAGAGACCCAGTACTTC. Translated, it gives CASSPRGAGRETQYF.

This clonotype was detected only a few times. V and J are TRBV4-1 and TRBJ1-1; tentatively, D is TRBD1 (6 bases). CDR1 MGHRA and CDR2 YSYEKL come from the germline V gene. Between the trimmed V and J ends, which lost 2 bases and 2 bases, there was a span of 12 bases. This CDR3 spans 15 amino acids. Here the CDR3 DNA reads TGCGCCAGCAGCCAAAACAGGGTCGGCAACACTGAAGCTTTCTTT. Protein sequence: CASSQNRVGNTEAFF.

V is TRBV18 and J is TRBJ2-7; TRBD1 aligns across 10 bases. CDR3 length: 18 residues. Germline loops: CDR1 KGHSH, CDR2 LQKENI. With V trimmed by 0 bases and J by 0 bases, 8 bases remained unmatched. The CDR3 region is CASSPPGGTGVFSYEQYF. The DNA of the CDR3 is TGTGCCAGCTCACCACCGGGGGGGACAGGGGTATTCTCCTACGAGCAGTACTTC.

This clonotype was seen many times. The J gene is TRBJ2-3, the V gene TRBV10-3; no clear D. CDR3 length: 11 amino acids. The V end lost 6 bases, the J end lost 2 bases, and 3 bases lay between the germline ends. Germline V lookup: CDR1 ENHRY, CDR2 SYGVKD. CDR3 in DNA: TGTGCCATCAGGGACACAGATACGCAGTATTTT. Encoded protein: CAIRDTDTQYF.

The chain carries TRBV14 and TRBJ2-5; the D is unclear. V was clipped by 1 base and J by 4 bases, with 10 bases between them. The CDR3 is 14 residues long. Germline V gene lookup returns CDR1 SGHDN and CDR2 FVKESK. CDR3: CASSQVPGIETQYF. The CDR3 DNA follows: TGTGCCAGCAGCCAAGTTCCTGGAATAGAGACCCAGTACTTC.

This clonotype was detected many times. The V and J genes are TRBV7-2 and TRBJ1-1; D call uncertain. The germline CDR1 and CDR2 sequences are SGHTA and FQGNSA. V dropped 3 bases and J dropped 2 bases, with 10 bases sitting between them. This CDR3 comprises 14 residues. CDR3 nucleotides: TGTGCCAGCAGCTTCGAGGTATCTAACACTGAAGCTTTCTTT. This sequence encodes CASSFEVSNTEAFF.

V and J are TRBV27 and TRBJ1-3; D is unresolved. This CDR3 region has 12 residues. Germline V gene data show CDR1 as MNHEY and CDR2 as SMNVEV (reference sequence). The V end lost 1 base, the J end lost 4 bases, and 2 bases lay between the germline ends. CDR3 nucleotide sequence: TGTGCCAGCAGTTTATACGGAAACACCATATATTTT. As protein: CASSLYGNTIYF.

The rearrangement joins TRBV2 to TRBJ2-3; no reliable D call. The V and J ends lost 0 bases and 5 bases respectively, with 12 bases between them. The CDR3 consists of 15 residues. The germline CDR1 and CDR2 sequences are SNHLY and FYNNEI. The CDR3 DNA follows: TGTGCCAGCAGTGAAGCGCGGCTAAGCCAAGATACGCAGTATTTT. Protein sequence: CASSEARLSQDTQYF.

This clonotype was observed at least ten times. The genes are TRBV5-1 and TRBJ2-7; a possible D gene is TRBD2 (5 bases). The V gene's germline CDR1 is SGHRS and CDR2 YFSETQ. The CDR3 consists of 15 residues. Trimming left V 4 bases short and J 6 bases short, with 20 bases between. CDR3: CASSPPGTGLREQYF. CDR3 DNA sequence: TGCGCCAGCAGCCCTCCGGGAACTGGACTTCGCGAGCAGTACTTC.

This clonotype was counted only a few times. The chain joins TRBV7-2 to TRBJ2-5; 11 positions agree with TRBD2. In germline, CDR1 is SGHTA, CDR2 FQGNSA. V shed 6 bases and J 4 bases; nucleotides not matched to a gene: 7. The CDR3 sequence is 15 residues long. DNA of the CDR3: TGTGCCAGCAGGGCAACTAGCGGGGGAAGAGAGACCCAGTACTTC. It yields the protein CASRATSGGRETQYF. Drawing the rest from reference TRBV7-2 and TRBJ2-5, the complete variable domain is GAGVSQSPSNKVTEKGKDVELRCDPISGHTALYWYRQSLGQGLEFLIYFQGNSAPDKSGLPSDRFSAERTGGSVSTLTIQRTQQEDSAVYLCASRATSGGRETQYFGPGTRLLVL.

There are a few counts of this clonotype. The chain has TRBV6-2 or TRBV6-3 and TRBJ2-2, with unresolved D. Trimming removed 0 bases from V and 5 bases from J, with 7 bases in between. The germline V gene has CDR1 MNHEY and CDR2 SVGEGT. The CDR3 covers 14 residues. The CDR3 DNA reads TGTGCCAGCAGTTACTCGAGAAGGACCGGGGAGCTGTTTTTT. Translating it yields CASSYSRRTGELFF.

This clonotype occurred many times. V gene TRBV7-2 combines with J gene TRBJ2-7, with 8 nucleotides matching TRBD1. Looked up from germline, CDR1 is SGHTA and CDR2 is FQGNSA. The CDR3 is made up of 16 amino acids. J was trimmed by 6 bases and V by 5 bases; bases with no gene match: 15. CDR3 amino acids: CASSPSPQGALPEQYF. CDR3 DNA sequence: TGTGCCAGCAGCCCATCCCCCCAGGGGGCCCTTCCCGAGCAGTACTTC.

This clonotype has a count of ten or more. The J gene is TRBJ2-4, the V gene TRBV2, with 7 bases matching TRBD1. CDR1 is SNHLY, CDR2 FYNNEI, per germline. Unmatched junction bases numbered 6, after V lost 5 bases and J lost 2 bases. CDR3 length equals 15 residues. For the CDR3, the DNA is TGTGCCAGCAGTCTACAGGGGACGACCAAAAACATTCAGTACTTC. Translating it yields CASSLQGTTKNIQYF.

This clonotype came up many times. The chain uses TRBV19 and TRBJ2-1; a weak D match, TRBD1 (6 bases). Between the trimmed V and J ends, which lost 3 bases and 9 bases, there was a span of 15 bases. The CDR3 spans 14 residues. CDR1 LNHDA and CDR2 SQIVND come from the germline V gene (reference sequence). The CDR3 DNA reads as TGTGCCAGTAGTATCCCAGGGGCGGTTACTGAGCAGTTCTTC. It specifies CASSIPGAVTEQFF.

In DNA form, the CDR3 reads TGTGCCAGCAGCTTAATCAGTGGGGGGCATGAGCAGTTCTTC. Translated: CASSLISGGHEQFF. The chain is built from TRBV7-2 and TRBJ2-1; D assignment may be TRBD1 or TRBD2 (6 bases each). Germline-derived CDR1 and CDR2 are SGHTA and FQGNSA. Deletions cut 2 bases from V and 8 bases from J, with 13 bases between. The CDR3 runs 14 residues. Supplemented by reference TRBV7-2 and TRBJ2-1, the full variable domain reads GAGVSQSPSNKVTEKGKDVELRCDPISGHTALYWYRQSLGQGLEFLIYFQGNSAPDKSGLPSDRFSAERTGGSVSTLTIQRTQQEDSAVYLCASSLISGGHEQFFGPGTRLTVL.